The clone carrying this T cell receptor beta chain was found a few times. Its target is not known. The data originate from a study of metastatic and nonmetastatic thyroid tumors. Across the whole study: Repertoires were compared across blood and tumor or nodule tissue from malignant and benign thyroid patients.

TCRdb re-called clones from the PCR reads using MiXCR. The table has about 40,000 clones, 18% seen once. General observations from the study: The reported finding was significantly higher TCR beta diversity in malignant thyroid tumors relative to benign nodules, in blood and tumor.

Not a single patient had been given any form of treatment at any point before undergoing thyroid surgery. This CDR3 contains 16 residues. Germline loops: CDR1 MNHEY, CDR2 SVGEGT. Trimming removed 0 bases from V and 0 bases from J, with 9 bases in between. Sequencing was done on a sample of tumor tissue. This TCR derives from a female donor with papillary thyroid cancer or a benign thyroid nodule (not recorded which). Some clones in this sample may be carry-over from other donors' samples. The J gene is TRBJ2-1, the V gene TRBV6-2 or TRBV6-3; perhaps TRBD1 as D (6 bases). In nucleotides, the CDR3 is TGTGCCAGCAGTTACTCAGGGGGAAACTCCTACAATGAGCAGTTCTTC. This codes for CASSYSGGNSYNEQFF.